The 20 T cell receptor beta chains listed next were all sequenced from one sample in a study of spatial heterogeneity in lung cancer. TCRdb re-derived calls from the 5' RACE reads in MiXCR, one entry per CDR3 protein. Among tens of thousands of distinct CDR3 sequences listed, about 12% were seen once. Time point meaning: sample taken at primary tumor resection. Unsorted whole RNA from tumor, nontumor lung or frozen PBMC underwent sequencing. The sequences come from PBMCs, collected at surgery. The receptor source for this set is a female donor with early-stage non-small cell lung cancer.

This clonotype was counted many times. The genes are TRBV3-1 and TRBJ2-5; 11 bases agree with TRBD2. The CDR3 has 14 residues. With V trimmed by 11 bases and J by 7 bases, 12 bases remained unmatched. Germline values: CDR1 LGHDT, CDR2 YNNKEL (reference sequence). CDR3 amino acids: CACNSGGAEGTQYF. CDR3 nucleotides: TGTGCCTGCAATAGCGGGGGGGCTGAAGGGACCCAGTACTTC.

The chain is built from TRBV15 and TRBJ1-4; 7 bases are a match to TRBD1. CDR3 length: 16 residues. Germline V gene data show CDR1 as LNHNV and CDR2 as YYDKDF (reference sequence). Losses at the gene ends were 4 bases for V and 3 bases for J; bases not matched to a gene: 8. The CDR3 protein is CATSTSTGTANEKLFF. CDR3 coding DNA: TGTGCCACCAGCACCTCAACCGGGACAGCTAATGAAAAACTGTTTTTT.

In its sample, this clonotype was seen a few times. The rearrangement joins TRBV6-5 to TRBJ1-3; D remains ambiguous. The CDR3 loop spans 14 amino acids. The V end lost 6 bases, the J end lost 0 bases, and 9 bases lay between the germline ends. Germline V gene lookup returns CDR1 MNHEY and CDR2 SVGAGI. This CDR3 is CASSPQPSGNTIYF. DNA for the CDR3: TGTGCCAGCAGCCCCCAACCCTCTGGAAACACCATATATTTT.

This clonotype was seen ten or more times. The gene calls are TRBV19 and TRBJ2-6; weak D call: TRBD1 (5 bases). The V end was cut by 4 bases, the J end by 0 bases, with 7 bases between. The CDR3 is 15 amino acids. CDR1 and CDR2 from the germline V gene are LNHDA and SQIVND (reference sequence). CDR3 sequence: CASSTGHSGANVLTF. CDR3 in DNA: TGTGCCAGTAGTACAGGGCACTCTGGGGCCAACGTCCTGACTTTC.

The chain is built from TRBV7-9 and TRBJ1-1; the D is unclear. The CDR3 length is 14 residues. CDR1 SEHNR and CDR2 FQNEAQ come from the germline V gene (reference sequence). V was cut by 3 bases and J by 1 base, with 9 bases left in between. CDR3 DNA: TGTGCCAGCAGCTTTGTAATCGGGAACACTGAAGCTTTCTTT. Protein sequence: CASSFVIGNTEAFF.

The chain uses TRBV5-1 and TRBJ2-5; 7 bases fit TRBD1. V trimming: 6 bases; J trimming: 2 bases; junction bases outside the gene matches: 7. This CDR3 is built from 14 residues. CDR1 SGHRS and CDR2 YFSETQ come from the germline V gene. The CDR3 DNA reads TGCGCCAGCACCGACCCGGGACAGCAAGAGACCCAGTACTTC. Translation: CASTDPGQQETQYF. Full variable domain (remainder filled in from reference TRBV5-1 and TRBJ2-5): KAGVTQTPRYLIKTRGQQVTLSCSPISGHRSVSWYQQTPGQGLQFLFEYFSETQRNKGNFPGRFSGRQFSNSRSEMNVSTLELGDSALYLCASTDPGQQETQYFGPGTRLLVL.

This clonotype was recorded many times. The genes are TRBV15 and TRBJ1-5, with TRBD1 matching over 9 bases. Trimming at V came to 0 bases and at J to 6 bases, leaving 6 bases not matched to a gene. The V gene's germline CDR1 is LNHNV and CDR2 YYDKDF (reference sequence). This CDR3 has 16 residues. CDR3 nucleotides: TGTGCCACCAGCAGAGATCGGGACAGGGCTGCTCAGCCCCAGCATTTT. Amino acid sequence: CATSRDRDRAAQPQHF.

The table lists this clonotype with a few counts. The CDR3: CASSDQQGLNTEAFF. The CDR3, as DNA: TGTGCCAGCAGTGACCAACAGGGTCTGAACACTGAAGCTTTCTTT. The chain combines TRBV12-3 or TRBV12-4 with TRBJ1-1, with a possible D match to TRBD1 (6 bases). The CDR3 covers 15 residues. V was clipped by 5 bases and J by 0 bases, with 13 bases between them.

This clonotype appeared many times. The chain carries TRBV20-1 and TRBJ2-7, with D unresolved. The CDR3 extends over 10 amino acids. Looked up from germline, CDR1 is DFQATT and CDR2 is SNEGSKA (reference sequence). With 5 bases removed from V and 7 bases from J, the gap between germline ends came to 9 bases. Here the CDR3 DNA reads TGCAGTGCTTTTTCTGAGGAGCAGTACTTC. Amino acid sequence: CSAFSEEQYF.

In this sample, this clonotype turned up a few times. The rearrangement uses TRBV5-1 and TRBJ2-1; the D call may be TRBD1 or TRBD2 (5 bases each). Trimming removed 0 bases at V and 9 bases at J, with 10 bases between. Germline V lookup: CDR1 SGHRS, CDR2 YFSETQ. The CDR3 runs to 13 residues. The DNA of the CDR3 is TGCGCCAGCAGCTTGGGGGGACCTGGTGAGCAGTTCTTC. It is translated as CASSLGGPGEQFF.

This clonotype was recorded at least ten times. The DNA of the CDR3 is TGCGCCAGCAGCCAGACCGGAGGTATTGATCAGCCCCAGCATTTT. This codes for CASSQTGGIDQPQHF. The genes are TRBV5-1 and TRBJ1-5; D is unresolved. The length of the CDR3 is 15 residues. Trimming shortened V by 4 bases and J by 5 bases, and 16 bases separated the two germline ends. CDR1 is SGHRS and CDR2 is YFSETQ in the germline V gene.

At least ten counts were recorded for this clonotype. The chain has TRBV6-1 and TRBJ2-7, with TRBD1 matching over 10 bases. Germline CDR1 MNHNS, CDR2 SASEGT. CDR3 length: 15 amino acids. The V gene end was trimmed by 7 bases and the J gene end by 4 bases; junction bases not matched to a gene: 10. This CDR3 reads CASTPRGDRGYEQYF. CDR3 coding DNA: TGTGCCAGCACCCCACGCGGGGACAGGGGTTACGAGCAGTACTTC.

This clonotype appeared many times. CDR3 sequence reads: CASSLVADEKLFF. The CDR3 bases are TGTGCCAGCAGCTTAGTGGCGGATGAAAAACTGTTTTTT. J is TRBJ1-4 and V is TRBV7-2, with D uncertain. The germline CDR1 and CDR2 sequences are SGHTA and FQGNSA. The CDR3 length is 13 residues. V lost 1 base to trimming and J lost 6 bases, with 6 bases between them.

Here the CDR3 DNA reads TGTGCCAGCAGTCCGACGACAGTTTACGAGCAGTACTTC. Amino acid sequence: CASSPTTVYEQYF. The chain has TRBV12-3 or TRBV12-4 and TRBJ2-7; D perhaps matches TRBD1 (5 bases). CDR3 size: 13 residues. Between the trimmed V and J ends, which lost 5 bases and 4 bases, there was a span of 12 bases.

The table lists this clonotype with many counts. V and J are TRBV28 and TRBJ2-7; D is perhaps TRBD1 (5 bases). Trimming shortened V by 1 base and J by 6 bases, and 13 bases separated the two germline ends. CDR1 and CDR2 (germline): MDHEN, SYDVKM. The CDR3 length is 14 residues. The CDR3 sequence is CASSLSPGLAEQYF. CDR3 nucleotides: TGTGCCAGCAGTTTATCCCCAGGGTTGGCCGAGCAGTACTTC.

In its sample, this clonotype was seen a few times. The genes are TRBV5-4 and TRBJ2-3; tentatively, D is TRBD2 (7 bases). The CDR3 has 16 residues. CDR1 and CDR2 (germline): SGHNT, YYREEE (reference sequence). V lost 4 bases and J 6 bases, leaving 21 bases between the germline ends. The CDR3 DNA reads as TGTGCCAGCAGCCGCGAACGGGGGGCTCCACATGATACGCAGTATTTT. Encoded protein: CASSRERGAPHDTQYF.

The chain recombines TRBV2 with TRBJ1-5, with TRBD1 matching 9 bases. The CDR3 has 18 residues. In germline, CDR1 is SNHLY, CDR2 FYNNEI. V shed 7 bases, J shed 6 bases, and the junction held 19 bases outside the gene matches. The CDR3 coding sequence is TGTGCCAGCAACTCGCAGGGACAGGGTGGTTGGTTGACTCAGCCCCAGCATTTT. It yields the protein CASNSQGQGGWLTQPQHF.

This clonotype was observed a few times. The V call is TRBV12-3 or TRBV12-4, the J call TRBJ2-2, with 9 bases lining up with TRBD2. V dropped 5 bases and J dropped 6; count of bases not matched to a gene: 4. The CDR3 has 14 amino acids. The CDR3 DNA reads as TGTGCCAGCAGTCCGCGGGGGGGCCCCGGGGAGCTGTTTTTT. Protein: CASSPRGGPGELFF.

Only a few counts were recorded for this clonotype. The chain carries TRBV12-3 or TRBV12-4 and TRBJ2-3; 8 bases are shared with TRBD2. Trimming cost V 5 bases and J 3 bases; bases outside gene matches: 10. The CDR3 is 16 residues long. CDR3 in amino acids: CASSPLGGGLTDTQYF. The DNA for the CDR3 is TGTGCCAGCAGTCCGCTGGGCGGGGGGCTAACAGATACGCAGTATTTT.

This clonotype has only a few counts. The chain joins TRBV19 to TRBJ2-7; D ambiguous. Germline lookup yields CDR1 LNHDA and CDR2 SQIVND (reference sequence). The CDR3 has 15 amino acids. V shed 5 bases and J shed 1 base, with 15 bases lying between them. The CDR3 coding sequence is TGTGCCAGTAGTCAAACCTCGACTCGATCCTACGAGCAGTACTTC. Translated, it gives CASSQTSTRSYEQYF. The variable domain in full, completed from reference TRBV19 and TRBJ2-7, reads DGGITQSPKYLFRKEGQNVTLSCEQNLNHDAMYWYRQDPGQGLRLIYYSQIVNDFQKGDIAEGYSVSREKKESFPLTVTSAQKNPTAFYLCASSQTSTRSYEQYFGPGTRLTVT.